Sequencing of this T cell receptor beta chain was carried out in a study of blood T cell repertoires in COVID-19. TCRdb keeps only in-frame clones here, not all; method: immunoSEQ multiplex PCR. The sample lists 200,000 to 300,000 clones; about 93% were seen once. Seattle patients were enrolled during active infection and followed longitudinally. V shed 4 bases, J shed 3 bases, and the junction held 9 bases outside the gene matches. This CDR3 has 15 amino acids. In germline, CDR1 is SGHDT, CDR2 YYEEEE. Sequenced: peripheral blood. The chain has TRBV5-6 and TRBJ1-2; 7 bases align to TRBD1. The TCR comes from a man aged 30 to 45 with COVID-19, enrolled during active disease. CDR3 sequence: CASSKDRRNDYGYTF. The CDR3 DNA sequence: TGTGCCAGCAGCAAGGACAGGAGAAATGACTATGGCTACACCTTC.